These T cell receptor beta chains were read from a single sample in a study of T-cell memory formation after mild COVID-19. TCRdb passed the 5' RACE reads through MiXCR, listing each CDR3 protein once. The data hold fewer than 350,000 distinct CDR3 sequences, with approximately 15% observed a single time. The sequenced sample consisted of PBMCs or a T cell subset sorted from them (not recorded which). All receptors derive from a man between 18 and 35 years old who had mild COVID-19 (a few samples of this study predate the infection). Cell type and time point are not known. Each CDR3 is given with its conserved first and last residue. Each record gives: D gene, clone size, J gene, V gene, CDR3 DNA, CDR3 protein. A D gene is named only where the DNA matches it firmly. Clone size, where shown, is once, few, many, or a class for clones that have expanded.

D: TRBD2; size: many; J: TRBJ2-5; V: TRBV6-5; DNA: TGTGCCAGCAGCTGGCTAGGGCTAGCGGGGTCCCAAGAGACCCAGTACTTC; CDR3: CASSWLGLAGSQETQYF
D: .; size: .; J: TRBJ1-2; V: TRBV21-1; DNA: TGTGCCAGCAGCAACGGACCGGGACAGTTCTATGGCTACACCTTC; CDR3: CASSNGPGQFYGYTF
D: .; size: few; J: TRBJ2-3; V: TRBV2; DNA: TGTGCCAGCAGTGTTATGGGGCCGGCAGATACGCAGTATTTT; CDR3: CASSVMGPADTQYF
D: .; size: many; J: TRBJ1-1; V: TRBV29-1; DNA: TGCAGCGTTCGGATTAACACTGAAGCTTTCTTT; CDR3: CSVRINTEAFF
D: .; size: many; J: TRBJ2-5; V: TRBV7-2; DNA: TGTGCCAGCAGCCGCCCGGGGGAGACCCAGTACTTC; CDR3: CASSRPGETQYF
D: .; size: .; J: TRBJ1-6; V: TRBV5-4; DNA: TGTGCCAGCAGCTTGGAAGGCGGTGGTTCACCCCTCCACTTT; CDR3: CASSLEGGGSPLHF
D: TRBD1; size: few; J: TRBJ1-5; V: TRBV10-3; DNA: TGTGCCATCGGAACAGGGGATGGGCCCCAGCATTTT; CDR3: CAIGTGDGPQHF
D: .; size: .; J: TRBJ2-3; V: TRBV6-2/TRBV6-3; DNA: TGTGCCAGCAGTTACGTGGCAGATACGCAGTATTTT; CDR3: CASSYVADTQYF
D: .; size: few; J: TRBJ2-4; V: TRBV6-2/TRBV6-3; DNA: TGTGCCAGCAGTCAATCGGGCAAAAACATTCAGTACTTC; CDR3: CASSQSGKNIQYF
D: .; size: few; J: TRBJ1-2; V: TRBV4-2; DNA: TGTGCCAGCAGCCGCTCGCTGGGGGCAGGGGATGACTATGGCTACACCTTC; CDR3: CASSRSLGAGDDYGYTF
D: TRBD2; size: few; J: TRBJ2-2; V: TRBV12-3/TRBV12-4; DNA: TGTGCCAGCGAAACCCGTAGGGTAGCGGGGGACGGGGAGCTGTTTTTT; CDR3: CASETRRVAGDGELFF
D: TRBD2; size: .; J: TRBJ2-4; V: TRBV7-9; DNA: TGTGCCAGCAGCTTAGGAGCGGGGGGGCCGCTCGGGGCCAAAAACATTCAGTACTTC; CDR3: CASSLGAGGPLGAKNIQYF
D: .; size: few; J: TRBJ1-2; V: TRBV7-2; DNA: TGTGCCAGCAGCTTAATCGGGGGGAGAGGCTACACCTTC; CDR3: CASSLIGGRGYTF
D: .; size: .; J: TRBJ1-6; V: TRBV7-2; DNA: TGTGCCAGCGCCATGGGGGGGAGCTCCTATAATTCACCCCTCCACTTT; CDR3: CASAMGGSSYNSPLHF
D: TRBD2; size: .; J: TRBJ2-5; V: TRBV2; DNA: TGTGCCAGCAGCGCCAGACTAGCGGGGGGGCCTTCCCAAGAGACCCAGTACTTC; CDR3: CASSARLAGGPSQETQYF
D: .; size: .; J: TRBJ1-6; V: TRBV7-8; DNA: TGTGCCAGCAGCTTAGATAGGGGAAGGACACCCCTCCACTTT; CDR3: CASSLDRGRTPLHF
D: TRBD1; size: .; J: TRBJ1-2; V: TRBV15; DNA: TGTGCCACCAGCAGATACACCGGGACAGGGAATGGCTACACCTTC; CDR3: CATSRYTGTGNGYTF
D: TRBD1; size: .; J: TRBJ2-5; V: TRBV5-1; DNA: TGCGCCAGCAGCTTTGGGCCGACAGGGACAGAGACCCAGTACTTC; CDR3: CASSFGPTGTETQYF
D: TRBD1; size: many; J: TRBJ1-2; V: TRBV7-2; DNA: TGTGCCAGCAGCTTAACCCGGGACAGCTATGGCTACACCTTC; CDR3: CASSLTRDSYGYTF
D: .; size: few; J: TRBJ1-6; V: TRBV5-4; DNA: TGTGCCAGCCGGGCAGGGTCAGGGTCACCCCTCCACTTT; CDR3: CASRAGSGSPLHF
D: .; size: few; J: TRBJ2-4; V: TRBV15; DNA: TGTGCCACCAGCGACCGGACCGCCGGGGGGCACATTCAGTACTTC; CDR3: CATSDRTAGGHIQYF
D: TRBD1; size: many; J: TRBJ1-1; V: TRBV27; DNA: TGTGCCAGCAGTACCCACGGGACAGGGAACACTGAAGCTTTCTTT; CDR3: CASSTHGTGNTEAFF
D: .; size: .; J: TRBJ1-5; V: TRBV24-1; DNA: TGTGCCACCGTTCGCTTCGATCAGCCCCAGCATTTT; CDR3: CATVRFDQPQHF
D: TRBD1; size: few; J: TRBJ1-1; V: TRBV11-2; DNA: TGTGCCAGCAGCTGGGACAGGGGGCCCGCTGAAGCTTTCTTT; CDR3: CASSWDRGPAEAFF
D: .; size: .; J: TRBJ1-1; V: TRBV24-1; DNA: TGTGCCACCAGTGATTCTCCGATCTGCTGTGGGCCGGAGAACACTGAAGCTTTCTTT; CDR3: CATSDSPICCGPENTEAFF
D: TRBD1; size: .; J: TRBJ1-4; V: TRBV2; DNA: TGTGCCAGCAGGGGGACAGGGGAAAAACTGTTTTTT; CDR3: CASRGTGEKLFF
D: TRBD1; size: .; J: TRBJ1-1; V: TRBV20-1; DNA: TGCAGTGCTAGAGGGTTAACAGGGGGCTGGCGGATGAACACTGAAGCTTTCTTT; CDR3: CSARGLTGGWRMNTEAFF
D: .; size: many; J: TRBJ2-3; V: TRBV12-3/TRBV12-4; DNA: TGTGCCAGCAGTTTTTCAGGGTATGATACGCAGTATTTT; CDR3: CASSFSGYDTQYF
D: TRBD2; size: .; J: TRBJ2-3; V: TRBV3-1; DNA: TGTGCCAGCAGGTGGCGGGGGGCCACAGATACGCAGTATTTT; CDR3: CASRWRGATDTQYF
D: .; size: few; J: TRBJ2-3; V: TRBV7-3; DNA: TGTGCCAGCAGCTTAACACGTACGGAGGGCACAGATACGCAGTATTTT; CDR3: CASSLTRTEGTDTQYF
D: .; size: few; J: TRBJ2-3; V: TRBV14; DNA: TGTGCCAGCAGCCAGTTCATGGGGGCGGATACGCAGTATTTT; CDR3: CASSQFMGADTQYF
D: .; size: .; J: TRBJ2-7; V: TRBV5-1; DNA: TGCGCCAGCAGCTACGGGGCCGCCTACGAGCAGTACTTC; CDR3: CASSYGAAYEQYF
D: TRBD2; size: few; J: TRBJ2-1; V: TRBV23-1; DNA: TGCGCCAGCAGTCAATTGGGCCGGGGGGGAGAGAAGCAGTTCTTC; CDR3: CASSQLGRGGEKQFF
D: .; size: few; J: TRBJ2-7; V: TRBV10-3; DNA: TGTGCCATCAGTAAATCAAGCTCCTACGAGCAGTACTTC; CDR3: CAISKSSSYEQYF
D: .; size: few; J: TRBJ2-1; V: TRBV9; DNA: TGTGCCAGCAGCGCACTCCCCGGCGGAGATAGTCGGTTCTTC; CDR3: CASSALPGGDSRFF
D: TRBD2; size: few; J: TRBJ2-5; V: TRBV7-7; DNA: TGTGCTAGCAGCCTGGGACTAGCGGGGGGGCCCGGAGAGACCCAGTACTTC; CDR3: CASSLGLAGGPGETQYF